One and the same sample provided the 8 T cell receptor beta chains below, sequenced in a study of OX40 agonist ivuxolimab in advanced cancers. Method: immunoSEQ multiplex PCR; TCRdb's copy keeps in-frame clones and lacks some. Among 65,000 to 95,000 clones listed, around 88% were seen once. The material was CD4+ or CD8+ T cells sorted from blood, obtained in a trial of the OX40 agonist ivuxolimab. The source of these receptors is an adult with an advanced solid tumor such as melanoma, head and neck, liver or kidney cancer.

The gene calls are TRBV29-1 and TRBJ2-1; 10 bases agree with TRBD2. This CDR3 contains 14 residues. V dropped 2 bases and J dropped 7; count of bases not matched to a gene: 5. From germline, CDR1 is SQVTM and CDR2 ANQGSEA. The CDR3 loop is CSVETSGNGNEQFF. CDR3 nucleotides: TGCAGCGTTGAAACTAGCGGGAATGGGAATGAGCAGTTCTTC.

The J gene is TRBJ1-4, the V gene TRBV7-3; 8 bases line up with TRBD1. The CDR3 loop spans 12 amino acids. CDR1 and CDR2 from the germline V gene are SGHTA and FQGTGA. The CDR3 loop reads CDKDREDEKLFF. The CDR3 DNA reads as TGTGATAAGGACAGGGAGGATGAAAAACTGTTTTTT.

CDR3 protein: CASSSSGLGYEQYF. The CDR3 nucleotides are TGCGCCAGCAGCTCGAGCGGGCTGGGGTACGAGCAGTACTTC. This rearrangement joins TRBV5-1 to TRBJ2-7, with D tentatively TRBD2 (6 bases). Germline values: CDR1 SGHRS, CDR2 YFSETQ. The CDR3 has 14 residues. V was shortened by 3 bases and J by 4 bases, with 14 bases between the two germline ends. Complete variable domain (other parts from reference TRBV5-1 and TRBJ2-7): KAGVTQTPRYLIKTRGQQVTLSCSPISGHRSVSWYQQTPGQGLQFLFEYFSETQRNKGNFPGRFSGRQFSNSRSEMNVSTLELGDSALYLCASSSSGLGYEQYFGPGTRLTVT.

V gene TRBV9 combines with J gene TRBJ2-2; D not certain. The ends were cut back, 4 bases at V and 5 bases at J, with 9 bases in the middle. This CDR3 contains 13 residues. From germline, CDR1 is SGDLS and CDR2 YYNGEE. In nucleotides, the CDR3 is TGTGCCAGCAGCCCGGAAACGACCGGGGAGCTGTTTTTT. Its translation: CASSPETTGELFF.

The chain recombines TRBV6-1 with TRBJ2-7; the D gene is possibly TRBD2 (5 bases). CDR1 is MNHNS, CDR2 SASEGT, per germline. V was shortened by 7 bases and J by 1 base, with 11 bases between the two germline ends. The CDR3 is 13 residues long. The CDR3 spells CASNRERSYEQYF. CDR3 sequence (DNA): TGTGCCAGCAACCGGGAAAGGTCCTACGAGCAGTACTTC.

This clone was picked up a small number of times. CDR3 coding DNA: TGCGCCAGCAGCCAAGGGTCAGCGAACACTGAAGCTTTCTTT. Translating it yields CASSQGSANTEAFF. The chain combines TRBV4-3 with TRBJ1-1; D call uncertain. The germline CDR1 and CDR2 sequences are LGHNA and YSLEER. CDR3 length: 14 residues. V lost 1 base and J 1 base, leaving 7 bases between the germline ends.

The gene calls are TRBV6-6 and TRBJ2-7; D gene ambiguous. With 11 bases removed from V and 3 bases from J, the gap between germline ends came to 8 bases. Per the germline V gene, CDR1 is MNHNY and CDR2 is SVGAGI (reference sequence). The CDR3 is made up of 10 amino acids. DNA for the CDR3: TGTGCCGTATCCTTCTACGAGCAGTACTTC. This codes for CAVSFYEQYF.

This sequence joins TRBV5-1 and TRBJ2-1; D gene ambiguous. The ends were cut back, 2 bases at V and 12 bases at J, with 9 bases in the middle. The CDR3 runs to 11 residues. The germline V gene encodes CDR1 SGHRS and CDR2 YFSETQ. The CDR3 reads CASSFASLQFF. CDR3 nucleotide sequence: TGCGCCAGCAGCTTTGCGAGCTTGCAGTTCTTC.